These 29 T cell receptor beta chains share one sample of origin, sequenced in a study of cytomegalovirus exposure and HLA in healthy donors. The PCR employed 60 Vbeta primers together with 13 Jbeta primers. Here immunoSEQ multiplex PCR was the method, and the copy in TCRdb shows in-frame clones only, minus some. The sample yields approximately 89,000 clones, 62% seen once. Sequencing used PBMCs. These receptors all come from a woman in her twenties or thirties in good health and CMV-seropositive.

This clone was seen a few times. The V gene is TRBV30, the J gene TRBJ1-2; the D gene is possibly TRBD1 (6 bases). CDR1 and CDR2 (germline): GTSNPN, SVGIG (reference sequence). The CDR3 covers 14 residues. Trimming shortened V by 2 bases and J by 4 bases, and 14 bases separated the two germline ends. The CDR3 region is CAWSSGVLLYGYTF. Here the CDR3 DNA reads TGTGCCTGGAGTTCAGGGGTCCTCCTCTATGGCTACACCTTC.

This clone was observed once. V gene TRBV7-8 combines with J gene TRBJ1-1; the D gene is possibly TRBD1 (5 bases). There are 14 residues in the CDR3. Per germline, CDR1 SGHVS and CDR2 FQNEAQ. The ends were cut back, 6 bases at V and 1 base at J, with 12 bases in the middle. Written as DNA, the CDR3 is TGTGCCAGCAGTTTAAAGACAGCGAACACTGAAGCTTTCTTT. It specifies CASSLKTANTEAFF. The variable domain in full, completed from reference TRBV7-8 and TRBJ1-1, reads GAGVSQSPRYKVAKRGQDVALRCDPISGHVSLFWYQQALGQGPEFLTYFQNEAQLDKSGLPSDRFFAERPEGSVSTLKIQRTQQEDSAVYLCASSLKTANTEAFFGQGTRLTVV.

CDR3 sequence: CASMTATGEQFF. Written as DNA, the CDR3 is TGCGCCAGCATGACAGCGACTGGCGAGCAGTTCTTC. The chain has TRBV5-1 and TRBJ2-1; maybe TRBD1 (5 bases). The CDR3 is 12 amino acids. Between the trimmed V and J ends, which lost 6 bases and 10 bases, there was a span of 14 bases. Germline V gene sequence: CDR1 SGHRS, CDR2 YFSETQ.

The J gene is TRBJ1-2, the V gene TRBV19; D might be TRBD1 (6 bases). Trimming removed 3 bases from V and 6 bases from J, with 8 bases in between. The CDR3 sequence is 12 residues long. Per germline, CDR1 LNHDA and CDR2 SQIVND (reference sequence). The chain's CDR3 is CASSIQGHGYTF. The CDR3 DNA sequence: TGTGCCAGTAGTATTCAGGGGCATGGCTACACCTTC.

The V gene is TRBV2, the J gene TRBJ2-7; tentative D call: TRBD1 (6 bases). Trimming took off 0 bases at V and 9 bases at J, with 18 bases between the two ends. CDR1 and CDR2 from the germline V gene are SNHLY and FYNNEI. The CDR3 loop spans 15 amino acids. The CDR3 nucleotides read TGTGCCAGCAGTGAAGCCGGGACAACTGGCCGTGGGCAGTACTTC. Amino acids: CASSEAGTTGRGQYF.

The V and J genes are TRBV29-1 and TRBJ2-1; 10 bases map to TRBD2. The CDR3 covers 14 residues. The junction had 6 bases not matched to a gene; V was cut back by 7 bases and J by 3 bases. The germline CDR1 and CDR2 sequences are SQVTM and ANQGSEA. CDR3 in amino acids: CSALQRGGYNEQFF. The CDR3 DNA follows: TGCAGCGCCCTCCAGCGGGGGGGCTACAATGAGCAGTTCTTC.

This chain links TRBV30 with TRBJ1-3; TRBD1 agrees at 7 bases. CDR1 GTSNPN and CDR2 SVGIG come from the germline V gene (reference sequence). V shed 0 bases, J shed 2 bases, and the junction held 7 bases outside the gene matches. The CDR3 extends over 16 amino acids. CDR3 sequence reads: CAWSVRQGRAGNTIYF. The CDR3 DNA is TGTGCCTGGAGTGTGAGACAGGGTCGGGCTGGAAACACCATATATTTT. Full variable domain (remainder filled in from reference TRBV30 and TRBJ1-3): SQTIHQWPATLVQPVGSPLSLECTVEGTSNPNLYWYRQAAGRGLQLLFYSVGIGQISSEVPQNLSASRPQDRQFILSSKKLLLSDSGFYLCAWSVRQGRAGNTIYFGEGSWLTVV.

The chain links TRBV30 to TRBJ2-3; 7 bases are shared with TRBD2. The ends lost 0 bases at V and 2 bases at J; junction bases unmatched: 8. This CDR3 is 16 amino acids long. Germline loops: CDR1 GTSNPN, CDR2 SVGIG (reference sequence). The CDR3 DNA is TGTGCCTGGAGTGTCCTCTCGGCGGGGGTCACAGATACGCAGTATTTT. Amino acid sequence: CAWSVLSAGVTDTQYF.

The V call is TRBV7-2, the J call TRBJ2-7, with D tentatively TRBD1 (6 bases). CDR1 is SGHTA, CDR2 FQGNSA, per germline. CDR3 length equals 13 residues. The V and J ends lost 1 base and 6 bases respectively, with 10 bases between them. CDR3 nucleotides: TGTGCCAGCAGCTTAGTACAGGGCGGCGAGCAGTACTTC. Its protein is CASSLVQGGEQYF.

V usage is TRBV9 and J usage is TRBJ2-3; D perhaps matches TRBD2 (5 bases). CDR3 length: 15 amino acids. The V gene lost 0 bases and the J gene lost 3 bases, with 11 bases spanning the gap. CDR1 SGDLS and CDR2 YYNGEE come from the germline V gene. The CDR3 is CASSVGIGETDTQYF. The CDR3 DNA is TGTGCCAGCAGCGTAGGGATCGGGGAAACAGATACGCAGTATTTT.

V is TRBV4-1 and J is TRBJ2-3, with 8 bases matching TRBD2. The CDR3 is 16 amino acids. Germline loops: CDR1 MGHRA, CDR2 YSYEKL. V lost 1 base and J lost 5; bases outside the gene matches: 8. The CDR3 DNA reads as TGCGCCAGCAGCCAAGGACCAAGCGGGGGTGTAGATACGCAGTATTTT. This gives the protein CASSQGPSGGVDTQYF.

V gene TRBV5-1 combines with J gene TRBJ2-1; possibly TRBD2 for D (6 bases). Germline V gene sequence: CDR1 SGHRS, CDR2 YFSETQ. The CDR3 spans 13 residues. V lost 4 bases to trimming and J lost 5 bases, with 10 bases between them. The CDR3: CASSVGRHNEQFF. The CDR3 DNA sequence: TGCGCCAGCAGCGTCGGGAGACACAATGAGCAGTTCTTC.

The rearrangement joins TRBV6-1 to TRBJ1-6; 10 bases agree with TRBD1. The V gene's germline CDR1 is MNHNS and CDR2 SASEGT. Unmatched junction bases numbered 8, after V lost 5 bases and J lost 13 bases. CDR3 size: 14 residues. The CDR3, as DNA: TGTGCCAGCAGTTTGGGAGGACAGGGGGGGCCCCTCCACTTT. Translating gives CASSLGGQGGPLHF.

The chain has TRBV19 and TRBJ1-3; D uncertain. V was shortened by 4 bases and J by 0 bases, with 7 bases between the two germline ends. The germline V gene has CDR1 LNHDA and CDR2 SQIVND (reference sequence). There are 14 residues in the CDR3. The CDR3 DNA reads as TGTGCCAGTAGTAGCGGGGTCTCTGGAAACACCATATATTTT. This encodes CASSSGVSGNTIYF.

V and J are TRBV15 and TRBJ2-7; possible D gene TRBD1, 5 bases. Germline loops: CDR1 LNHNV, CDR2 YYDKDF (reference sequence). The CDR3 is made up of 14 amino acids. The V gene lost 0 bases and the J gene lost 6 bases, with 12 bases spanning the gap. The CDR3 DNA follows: TGTGCCACCAGCAGAGATTTACTTAGGGGCGAGCAGTACTTC. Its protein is CATSRDLLRGEQYF.

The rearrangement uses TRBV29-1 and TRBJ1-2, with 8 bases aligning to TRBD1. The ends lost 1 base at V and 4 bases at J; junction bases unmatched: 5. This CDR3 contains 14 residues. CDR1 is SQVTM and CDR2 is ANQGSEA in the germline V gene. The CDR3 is CSVEAQGASYGYTF. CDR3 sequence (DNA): TGCAGCGTTGAAGCGCAGGGGGCCAGCTATGGCTACACCTTC.

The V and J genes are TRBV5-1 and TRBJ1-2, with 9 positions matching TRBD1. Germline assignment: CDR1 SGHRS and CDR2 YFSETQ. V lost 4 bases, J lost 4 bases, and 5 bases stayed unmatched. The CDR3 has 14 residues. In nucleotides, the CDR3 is TGCGCCAGCAGCGGGGGACAGGGCCCCTATGGCTACACCTTC. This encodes CASSGGQGPYGYTF.

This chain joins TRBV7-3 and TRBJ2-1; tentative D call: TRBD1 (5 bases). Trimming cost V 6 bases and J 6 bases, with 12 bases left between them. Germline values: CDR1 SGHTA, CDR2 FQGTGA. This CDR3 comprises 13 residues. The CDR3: CASSSDSSNEQFF. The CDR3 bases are TGTGCCAGCAGTTCAGACAGTTCCAATGAGCAGTTCTTC.

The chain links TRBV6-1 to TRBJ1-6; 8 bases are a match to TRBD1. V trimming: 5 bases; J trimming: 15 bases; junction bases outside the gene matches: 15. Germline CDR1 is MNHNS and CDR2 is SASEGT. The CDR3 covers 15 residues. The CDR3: CASSTSPGTGSVLHF. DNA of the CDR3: TGTGCCAGCAGTACCAGTCCCGGGACAGGTTCGGTCCTCCACTTT.

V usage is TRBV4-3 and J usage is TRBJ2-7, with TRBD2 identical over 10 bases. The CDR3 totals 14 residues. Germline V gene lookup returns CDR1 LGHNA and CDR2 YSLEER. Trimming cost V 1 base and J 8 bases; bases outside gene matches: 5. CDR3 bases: TGCGCCAGCAGCCAAGCTAGAGCGGGGGGGAAGCAGTACTTC. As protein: CASSQARAGGKQYF.

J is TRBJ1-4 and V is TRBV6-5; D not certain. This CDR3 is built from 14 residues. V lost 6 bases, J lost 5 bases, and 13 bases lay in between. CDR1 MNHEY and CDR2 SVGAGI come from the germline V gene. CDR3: CASSDAGKNEKLFF. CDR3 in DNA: TGTGCCAGCAGCGACGCGGGGAAAAATGAAAAACTGTTTTTT.

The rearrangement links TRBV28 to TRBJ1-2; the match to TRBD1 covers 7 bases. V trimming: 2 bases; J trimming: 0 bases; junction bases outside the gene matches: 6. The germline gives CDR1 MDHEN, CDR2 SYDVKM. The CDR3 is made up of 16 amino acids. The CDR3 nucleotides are TGTGCCAGCAGTTTAATACCCGGGACAGCTAACTATGGCTACACCTTC. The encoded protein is CASSLIPGTANYGYTF.

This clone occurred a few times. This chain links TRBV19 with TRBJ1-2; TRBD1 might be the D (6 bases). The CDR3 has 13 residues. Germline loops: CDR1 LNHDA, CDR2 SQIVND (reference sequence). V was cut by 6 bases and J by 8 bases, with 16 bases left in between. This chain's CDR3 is CASSEQGMGGYTF. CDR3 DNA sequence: TGTGCCAGTAGCGAACAGGGCATGGGAGGCTACACCTTC.

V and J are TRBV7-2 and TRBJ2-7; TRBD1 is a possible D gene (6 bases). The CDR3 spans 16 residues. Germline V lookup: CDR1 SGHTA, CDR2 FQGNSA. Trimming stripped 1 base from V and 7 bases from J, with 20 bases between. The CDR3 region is CASSLERSTGLREQYF. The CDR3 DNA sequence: TGTGCCAGCAGCTTAGAGAGGAGTACAGGGTTGAGGGAGCAGTACTTC.

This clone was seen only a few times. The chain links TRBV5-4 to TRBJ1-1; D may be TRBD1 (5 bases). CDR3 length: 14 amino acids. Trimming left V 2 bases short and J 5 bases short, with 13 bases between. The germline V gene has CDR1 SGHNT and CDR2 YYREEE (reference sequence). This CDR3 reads CASSFGTGGTEAFF. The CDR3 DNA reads TGTGCCAGCAGCTTCGGGACTGGGGGAACTGAAGCTTTCTTT.

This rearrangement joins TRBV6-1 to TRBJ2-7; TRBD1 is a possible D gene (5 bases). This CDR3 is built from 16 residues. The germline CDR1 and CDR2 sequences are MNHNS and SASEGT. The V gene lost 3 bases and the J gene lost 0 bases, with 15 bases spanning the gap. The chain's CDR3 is CASSEQGPGGSYEQYF. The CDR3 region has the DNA TGTGCCAGCAGTGAGCAGGGTCCGGGTGGCTCCTACGAGCAGTACTTC.

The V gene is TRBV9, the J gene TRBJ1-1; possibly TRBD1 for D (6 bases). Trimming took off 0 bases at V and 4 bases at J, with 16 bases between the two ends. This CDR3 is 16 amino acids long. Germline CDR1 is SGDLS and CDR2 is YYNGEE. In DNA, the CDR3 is TGTGCCAGCAGCGTAGGCTCAGGGGCGGCGGGCACTGAAGCTTTCTTT. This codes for CASSVGSGAAGTEAFF.

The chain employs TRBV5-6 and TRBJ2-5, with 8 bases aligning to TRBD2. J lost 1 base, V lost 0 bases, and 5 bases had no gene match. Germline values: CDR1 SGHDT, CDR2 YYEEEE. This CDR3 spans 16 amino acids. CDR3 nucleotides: TGTGCCAGCAGCTTGGTTCGGACTAGCTTCCAAGAGACCCAGTACTTC. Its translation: CASSLVRTSFQETQYF.

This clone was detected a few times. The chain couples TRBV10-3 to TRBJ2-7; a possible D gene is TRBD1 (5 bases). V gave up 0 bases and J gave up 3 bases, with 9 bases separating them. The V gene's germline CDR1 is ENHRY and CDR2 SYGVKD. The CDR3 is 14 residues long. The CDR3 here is CAISESTASYEQYF. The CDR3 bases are TGTGCCATCAGTGAGTCGACAGCTAGCTACGAGCAGTACTTC.